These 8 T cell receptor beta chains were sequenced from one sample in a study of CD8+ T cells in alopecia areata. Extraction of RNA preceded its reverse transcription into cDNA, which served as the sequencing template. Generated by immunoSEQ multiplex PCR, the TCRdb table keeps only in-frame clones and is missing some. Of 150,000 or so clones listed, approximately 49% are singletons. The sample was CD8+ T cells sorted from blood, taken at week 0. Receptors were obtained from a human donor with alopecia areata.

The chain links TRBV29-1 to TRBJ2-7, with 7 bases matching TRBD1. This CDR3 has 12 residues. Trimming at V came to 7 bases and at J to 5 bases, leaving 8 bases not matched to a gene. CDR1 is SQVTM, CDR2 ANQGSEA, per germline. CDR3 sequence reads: CSAGQPKNEQYF. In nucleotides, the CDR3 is TGCAGCGCGGGACAGCCTAAGAACGAGCAGTACTTC.

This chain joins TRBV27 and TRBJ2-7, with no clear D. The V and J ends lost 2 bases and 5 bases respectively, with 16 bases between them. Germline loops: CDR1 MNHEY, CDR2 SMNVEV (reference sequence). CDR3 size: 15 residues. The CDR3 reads CASSLTGPQGDEQYF. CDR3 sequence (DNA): TGTGCCAGCAGTTTAACCGGGCCACAAGGCGACGAGCAGTACTTC.

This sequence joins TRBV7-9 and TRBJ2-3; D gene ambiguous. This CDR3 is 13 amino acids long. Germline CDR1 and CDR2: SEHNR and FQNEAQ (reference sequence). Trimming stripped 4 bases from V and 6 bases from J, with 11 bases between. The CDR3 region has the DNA TGTGCCAGCAGCTCACCTGCTTACGATACGCAGTATTTT. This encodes CASSSPAYDTQYF.

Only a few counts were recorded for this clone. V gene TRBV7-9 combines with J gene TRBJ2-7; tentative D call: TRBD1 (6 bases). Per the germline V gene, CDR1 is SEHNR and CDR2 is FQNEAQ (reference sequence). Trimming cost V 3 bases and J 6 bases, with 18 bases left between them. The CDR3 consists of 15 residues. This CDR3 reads CASSFWSGQFGEQYF. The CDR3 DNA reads TGTGCCAGCAGCTTCTGGTCCGGACAGTTCGGCGAGCAGTACTTC.

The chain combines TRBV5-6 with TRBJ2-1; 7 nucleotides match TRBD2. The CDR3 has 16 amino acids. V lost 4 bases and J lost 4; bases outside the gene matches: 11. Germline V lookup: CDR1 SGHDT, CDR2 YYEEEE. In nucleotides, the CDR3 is TGTGCCAGCAGCGCCCTGCTAGCGGAGAAATACAATGAGCAGTTCTTC. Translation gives CASSALLAEKYNEQFF.

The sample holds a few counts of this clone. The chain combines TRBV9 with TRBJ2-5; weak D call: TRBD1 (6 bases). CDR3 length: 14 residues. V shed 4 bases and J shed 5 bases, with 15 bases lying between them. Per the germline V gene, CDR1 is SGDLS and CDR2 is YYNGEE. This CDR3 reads CASSPQGSIETQYF. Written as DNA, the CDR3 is TGTGCCAGCAGCCCTCAGGGGTCGATCGAGACCCAGTACTTC.

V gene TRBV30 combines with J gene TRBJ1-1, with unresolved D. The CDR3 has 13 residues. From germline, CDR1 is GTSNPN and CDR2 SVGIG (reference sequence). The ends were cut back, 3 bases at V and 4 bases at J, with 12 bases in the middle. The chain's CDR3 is CAWSPDVGTEAFF. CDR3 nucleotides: TGTGCCTGGAGCCCCGACGTCGGCACTGAAGCTTTCTTT.

Written as DNA, the CDR3 is TGCAGCGTTGTGTCACAGAGCTCTGGGGCCAACGTCCTGACTTTC. It translates to CSVVSQSSGANVLTF. The V and J genes are TRBV29-1 and TRBJ2-6; D is ambiguous. The CDR3 has 15 amino acids. The germline V gene has CDR1 SQVTM and CDR2 ANQGSEA. Deletions cut 4 bases from V and 0 bases from J, with 10 bases between.